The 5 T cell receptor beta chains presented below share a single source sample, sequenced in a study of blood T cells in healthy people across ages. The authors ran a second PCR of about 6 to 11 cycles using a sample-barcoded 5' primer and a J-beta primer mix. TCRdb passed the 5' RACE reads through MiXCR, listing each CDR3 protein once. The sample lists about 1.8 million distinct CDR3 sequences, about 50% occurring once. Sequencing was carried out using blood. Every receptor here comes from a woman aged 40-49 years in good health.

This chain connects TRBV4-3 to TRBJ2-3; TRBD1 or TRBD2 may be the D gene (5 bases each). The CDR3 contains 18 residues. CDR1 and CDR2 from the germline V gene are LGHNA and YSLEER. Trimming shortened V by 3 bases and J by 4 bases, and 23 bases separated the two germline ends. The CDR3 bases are TGCGCCAGCAGCCACCTCCGGGACCCCGCTTTGGTGTCAGATACGCAGTATTTT. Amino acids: CASSHLRDPALVSDTQYF.

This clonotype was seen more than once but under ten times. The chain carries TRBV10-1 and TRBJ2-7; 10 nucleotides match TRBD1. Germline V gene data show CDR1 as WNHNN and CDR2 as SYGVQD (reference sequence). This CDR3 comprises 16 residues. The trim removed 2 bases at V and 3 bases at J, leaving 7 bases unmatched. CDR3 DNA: TGCGCCAGCAGTGAGACCGAGGACAGGGGGATCTACGAGCAGTACTTC. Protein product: CASSETEDRGIYEQYF.

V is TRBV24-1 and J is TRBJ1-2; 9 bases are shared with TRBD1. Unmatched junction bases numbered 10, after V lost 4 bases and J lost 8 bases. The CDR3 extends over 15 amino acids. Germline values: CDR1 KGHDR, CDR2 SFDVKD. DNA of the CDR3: TGTGCCACCAGTGACTCCGGGACAGGGCTCTACGGCTACACCTTC. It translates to CATSDSGTGLYGYTF.

CDR3 nucleotides: TGCAGTGCTAGAGAGGGGTGGAGCGGGGTTGGAGATACGCAGTATTTT. Its protein is CSAREGWSGVGDTQYF. V and J are TRBV20-1 and TRBJ2-3; TRBD2 agrees at 7 bases. CDR3 length: 16 amino acids. Germline CDR1 reads DFQATT; CDR2 reads SNEGSKA (reference sequence). Losses at the gene ends were 0 bases for V and 5 bases for J; bases not matched to a gene: 11.

CDR3 in amino acids: CASSQQKLPDTQYF. In nucleotides, the CDR3 is TGTGCCAGCAGCCAGCAAAAACTTCCAGATACGCAGTATTTT. The J gene is TRBJ2-3, the V gene TRBV7-2; the D is unclear. Trimming shortened V by 5 bases and J by 4 bases, and 13 bases separated the two germline ends. Germline loops: CDR1 SGHTA, CDR2 FQGNSA. CDR3 length: 14 residues. Full variable domain (outside the CDR3, taken from reference TRBV7-2 and TRBJ2-3): GAGVSQSPSNKVTEKGKDVELRCDPISGHTALYWYRQSLGQGLEFLIYFQGNSAPDKSGLPSDRFSAERTGGSVSTLTIQRTQQEDSAVYLCASSQQKLPDTQYFGPGTRLTVL.